The clone carrying this T cell receptor beta chain came up many times. Antigen specificity is unknown. The data are from a study of T cells in Graves' hyperthyroidism and ophthalmopathy. Whole-study findings and limits: The model identified upcoming ophthalmopathy a median about 7.1 months ahead of onset.

Using RNA transcripts as the source, TCR beta CDR3 regions were amplified. TCR CDR3 regions were first amplified by RT-PCR with HTBI primers. TCRdb re-derived calls from the multiplex PCR reads in MiXCR, one entry per CDR3 protein. Here the sample spans about 320,000 distinct CDR3 sequences, roughly 17% being singletons. Diagnosing involved the use of clinical symptoms, serum thyroxine and TRAb, thyroid ultrasound and orbital computed tomography. Each 10 ml fresh peripheral blood draw supplied the PBMCs. Sequencing used blood. The origin of this receptor is a man in his thirties or forties with Graves' hyperthyroidism.

The CDR3, as DNA: TGTGCCAGCAGCCGATCACGCGGGACAGAAAGCTCCTACGAGCAGTACTTC. This encodes CASSRSRGTESSYEQYF. This sequence joins TRBV7-8 and TRBJ2-7; tentatively, D is TRBD1 (7 bases). The CDR3 extends over 17 amino acids. V shed 5 bases and J shed 0 bases, with 20 bases lying between them. CDR1 SGHVS and CDR2 FQNEAQ come from the germline V gene.